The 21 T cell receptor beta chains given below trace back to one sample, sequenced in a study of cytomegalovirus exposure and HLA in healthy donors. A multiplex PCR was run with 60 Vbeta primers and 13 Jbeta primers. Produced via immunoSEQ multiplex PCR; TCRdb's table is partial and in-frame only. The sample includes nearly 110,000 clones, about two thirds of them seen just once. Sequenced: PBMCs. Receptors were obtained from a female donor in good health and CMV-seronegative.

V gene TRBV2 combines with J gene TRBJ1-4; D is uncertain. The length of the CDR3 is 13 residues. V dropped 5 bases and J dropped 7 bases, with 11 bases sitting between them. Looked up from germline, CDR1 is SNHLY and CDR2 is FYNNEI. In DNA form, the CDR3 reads TGTGCCAGCAGTTCCGGGAGGGCTGAAAAACTGTTTTTT. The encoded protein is CASSSGRAEKLFF.

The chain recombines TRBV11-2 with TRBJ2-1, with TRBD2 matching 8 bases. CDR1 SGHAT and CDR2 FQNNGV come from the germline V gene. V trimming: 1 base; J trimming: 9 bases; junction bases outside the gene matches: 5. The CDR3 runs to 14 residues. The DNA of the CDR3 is TGTGCCAGCAGCTTAGTGGGACTAGTCGTTGAGCAGTTCTTC. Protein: CASSLVGLVVEQFF.

This chain's CDR3 is CAISGGGQGYEQYF. The DNA for the CDR3 is TGTGCCATCAGTGGGGGGGGACAGGGCTACGAGCAGTACTTC. The rearrangement joins TRBV10-3 to TRBJ2-7; TRBD1 matches 9 bases. The CDR3 totals 14 residues. From germline, CDR1 is ENHRY and CDR2 SYGVKD. V trimming: 4 bases; J trimming: 3 bases; junction bases outside the gene matches: 4.

CDR3 loop: CAWSYLAGGYEQYF. In DNA form, the CDR3 reads TGTGCCTGGAGTTACCTAGCGGGAGGGTACGAGCAGTACTTC. The V and J genes are TRBV30 and TRBJ2-7; 12 positions match TRBD2. The CDR3 totals 14 residues. Unmatched junction bases numbered 3, after V lost 2 bases and J lost 4 bases. Germline CDR1 and CDR2: GTSNPN and SVGIG (reference sequence). The full variable domain, in which reference TRBV30 and TRBJ2-7 provide the parts outside the CDR3, is SQTIHQWPATLVQPVGSPLSLECTVEGTSNPNLYWYRQAAGRGLQLLFYSVGIGQISSEVPQNLSASRPQDRQFILSSKKLLLSDSGFYLCAWSYLAGGYEQYFGPGTRLTVT.

CDR3 sequence: CASSPLSGRATDTQYF. CDR3 sequence (DNA): TGTGCCAGCAGCCCCCTTAGCGGGAGGGCCACAGATACGCAGTATTTT. The chain joins TRBV5-4 to TRBJ2-3; 11 bases line up with TRBD2. CDR3 length: 16 residues. Germline values: CDR1 SGHNT, CDR2 YYREEE (reference sequence). V gave up 4 bases and J gave up 2 bases; unmatched junction bases: 6.

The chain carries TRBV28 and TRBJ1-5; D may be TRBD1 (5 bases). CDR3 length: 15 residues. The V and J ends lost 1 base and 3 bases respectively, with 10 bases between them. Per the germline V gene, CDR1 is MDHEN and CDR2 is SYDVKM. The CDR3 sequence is CASSLSQGNNQPQHF. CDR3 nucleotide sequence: TGTGCCAGCAGTTTATCGCAGGGTAACAATCAGCCCCAGCATTTT. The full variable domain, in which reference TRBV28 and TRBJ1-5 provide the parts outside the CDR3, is DVKVTQSSRYLVKRTGEKVFLECVQDMDHENMFWYRQDPGLGLRLIYFSYDVKMKEKGDIPEGYSVSREKKERFSLILESASTNQTSMYLCASSLSQGNNQPQHFGDGTRLSIL.

CDR3 region: CASSNHGQGGYEQYF. As DNA, the CDR3 is TGTGCCAGCAGCAACCATGGACAGGGGGGATACGAGCAGTACTTC. The chain is built from TRBV13 and TRBJ2-7; 10 positions agree with TRBD1. V lost 5 bases, J lost 4 bases, and 8 bases stayed unmatched. There are 15 residues in the CDR3. Germline V gene sequence: CDR1 PRHDT, CDR2 FYEKMQ (reference sequence).

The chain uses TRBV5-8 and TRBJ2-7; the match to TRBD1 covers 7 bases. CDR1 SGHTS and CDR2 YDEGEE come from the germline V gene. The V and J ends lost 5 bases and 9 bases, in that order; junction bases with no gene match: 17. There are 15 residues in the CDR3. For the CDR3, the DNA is TGTGCCAGCAGTGCGCTGGGCAGGGGGTCCCCTAGGCAGTACTTC. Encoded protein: CASSALGRGSPRQYF.

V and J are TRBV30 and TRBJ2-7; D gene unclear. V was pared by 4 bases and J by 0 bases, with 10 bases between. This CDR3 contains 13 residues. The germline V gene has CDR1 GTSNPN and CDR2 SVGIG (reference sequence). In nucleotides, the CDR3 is TGTGCCTGGACCGGGTGGAGCTCCTACGAGCAGTACTTC. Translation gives CAWTGWSSYEQYF.

The CDR3 DNA reads as TGTGCCAGTTCAGGAGCGAGGGCCAATGAGCAGTTCTTC. It is translated as CASSGARANEQFF. The chain has TRBV7-2 and TRBJ2-1; D perhaps matches TRBD2 (5 bases). Germline CDR1 and CDR2: SGHTA and FQGNSA. CDR3 size: 13 residues. The V end was cut by 9 bases, the J end by 6 bases, with 15 bases between. Based on the CDR3 plus reference TRBV7-2 and TRBJ2-1, the full variable domain is GAGVSQSPSNKVTEKGKDVELRCDPISGHTALYWYRQSLGQGLEFLIYFQGNSAPDKSGLPSDRFSAERTGGSVSTLTIQRTQQEDSAVYLCASSGARANEQFFGPGTRLTVL.

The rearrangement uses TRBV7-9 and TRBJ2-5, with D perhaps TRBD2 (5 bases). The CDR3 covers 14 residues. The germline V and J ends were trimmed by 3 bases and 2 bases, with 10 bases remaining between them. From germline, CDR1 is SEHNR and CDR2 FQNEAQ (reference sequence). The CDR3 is CASSLGSKQETQYF. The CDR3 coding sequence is TGTGCCAGCAGCTTGGGGAGCAAACAAGAGACCCAGTACTTC.

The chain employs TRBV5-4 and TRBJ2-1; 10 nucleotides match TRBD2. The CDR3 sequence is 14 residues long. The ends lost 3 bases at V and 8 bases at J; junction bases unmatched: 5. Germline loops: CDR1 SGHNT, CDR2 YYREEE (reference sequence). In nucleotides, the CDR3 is TGTGCCAGCAGCTCTAGCGGGAGCTTGGATGAGCAGTTCTTC. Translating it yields CASSSSGSLDEQFF. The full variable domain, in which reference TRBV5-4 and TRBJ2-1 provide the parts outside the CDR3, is ETGVTQSPTHLIKTRGQQVTLRCSSQSGHNTVSWYQQALGQGPQFIFQYYREEENGRGNFPPRFSGLQFPNYSSELNVNALELDDSALYLCASSSSGSLDEQFFGPGTRLTVL.

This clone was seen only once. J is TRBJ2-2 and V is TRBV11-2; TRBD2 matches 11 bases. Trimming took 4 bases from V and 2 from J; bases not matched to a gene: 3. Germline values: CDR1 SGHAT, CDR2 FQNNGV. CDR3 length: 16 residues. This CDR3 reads CASSWGLAVNTGELFF. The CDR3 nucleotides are TGTGCCAGCAGCTGGGGACTAGCGGTTAACACCGGGGAGCTGTTTTTT.

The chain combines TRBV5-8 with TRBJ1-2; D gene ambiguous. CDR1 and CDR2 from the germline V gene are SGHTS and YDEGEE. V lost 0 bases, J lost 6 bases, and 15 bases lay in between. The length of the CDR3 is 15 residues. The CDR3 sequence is CASSLGPGYSDGYTF. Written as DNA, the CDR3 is TGTGCCAGCAGCTTGGGGCCGGGATATAGTGATGGCTACACCTTC.

The CDR3 coding sequence is TGTGCTAGTGGTTTGCCGGGGGACAGGGAAGTGGGTTTTAGCAATCAGCCCCAGCATTTT. Translated, it gives CASGLPGDREVGFSNQPQHF. The V gene is TRBV12-5, the J gene TRBJ1-5; TRBD1 agrees at 9 bases. V was pared by 2 bases and J by 0 bases, with 14 bases of the junction left unmatched. CDR1 is LGHNT and CDR2 is FRNRAP in the germline V gene. The CDR3 length is 20 residues.

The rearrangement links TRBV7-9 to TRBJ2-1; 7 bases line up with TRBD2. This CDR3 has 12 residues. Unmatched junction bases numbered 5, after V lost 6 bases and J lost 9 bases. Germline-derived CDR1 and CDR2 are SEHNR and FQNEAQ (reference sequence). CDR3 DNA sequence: TGTGCCAGCAGGATGGGAGGGAGTGAGCAGTTCTTC. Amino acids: CASRMGGSEQFF.

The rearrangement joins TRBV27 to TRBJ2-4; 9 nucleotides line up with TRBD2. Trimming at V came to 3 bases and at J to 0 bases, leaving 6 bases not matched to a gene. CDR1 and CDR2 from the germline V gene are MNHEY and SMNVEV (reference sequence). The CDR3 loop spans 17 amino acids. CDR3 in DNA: TGTGCCAGCAGTTTCGCGGGAGGGATACTAGCCAAAAACATTCAGTACTTC. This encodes CASSFAGGILAKNIQYF.

The CDR3 coding sequence is TGTGCCAGCAGCTTACAGGGGATAAACACCATATATTTT. Its protein product is CASSLQGINTIYF. The chain uses TRBV5-6 and TRBJ1-3, with 7 bases that match TRBD1. The V gene end was trimmed by 2 bases and the J gene end by 6 bases; junction bases not matched to a gene: 2. CDR3 size: 13 residues. Germline V gene lookup returns CDR1 SGHDT and CDR2 YYEEEE.

CDR3 nucleotide sequence: TGTGCCTGGAGGATAACAACGAACACTGAAGCTTTCTTT. It translates to CAWRITTNTEAFF. This chain uses TRBV30 with TRBJ1-1; D remains ambiguous. Looked up from germline, CDR1 is GTSNPN and CDR2 is SVGIG (reference sequence). The length of the CDR3 is 13 residues. Trimming took 3 bases from V and 1 from J, leaving 9 bases between them.

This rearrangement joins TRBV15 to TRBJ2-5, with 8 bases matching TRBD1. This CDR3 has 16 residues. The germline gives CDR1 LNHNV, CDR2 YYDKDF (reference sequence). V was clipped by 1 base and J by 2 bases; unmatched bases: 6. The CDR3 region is CATSRGWGQEQETQYF. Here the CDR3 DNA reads TGTGCCACCAGCAGAGGGTGGGGACAGGAGCAAGAGACCCAGTACTTC.

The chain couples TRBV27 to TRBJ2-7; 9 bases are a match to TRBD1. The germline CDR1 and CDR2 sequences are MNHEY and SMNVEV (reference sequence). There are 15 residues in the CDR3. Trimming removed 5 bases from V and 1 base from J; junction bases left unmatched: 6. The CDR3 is CASSVTGGVSYEQYF. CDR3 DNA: TGTGCCAGCAGTGTCACAGGGGGCGTATCCTACGAGCAGTACTTC.